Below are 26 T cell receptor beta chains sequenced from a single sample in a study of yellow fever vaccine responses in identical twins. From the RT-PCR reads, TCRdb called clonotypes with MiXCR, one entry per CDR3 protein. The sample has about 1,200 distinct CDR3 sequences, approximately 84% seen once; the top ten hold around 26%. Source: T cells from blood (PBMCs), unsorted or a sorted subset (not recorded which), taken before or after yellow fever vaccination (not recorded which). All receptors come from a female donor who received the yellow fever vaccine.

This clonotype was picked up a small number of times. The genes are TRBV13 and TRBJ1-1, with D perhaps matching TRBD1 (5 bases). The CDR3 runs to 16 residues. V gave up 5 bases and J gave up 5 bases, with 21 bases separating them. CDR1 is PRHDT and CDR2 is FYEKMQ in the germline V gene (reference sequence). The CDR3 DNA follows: TGTGCCAGCAGCCCGGTGGGGGAGGGTTGGAAAACTGAAGCTTTCTTT. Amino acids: CASSPVGEGWKTEAFF. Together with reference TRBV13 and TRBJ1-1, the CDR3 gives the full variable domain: AAGVIQSPRHLIKEKRETATLKCYPIPRHDTVYWYQQGPGQDPQFLISFYEKMQSDKGSIPDRFSAQQFSDYHSELNMSSLELGDSALYFCASSPVGEGWKTEAFFGQGTRLTVV.

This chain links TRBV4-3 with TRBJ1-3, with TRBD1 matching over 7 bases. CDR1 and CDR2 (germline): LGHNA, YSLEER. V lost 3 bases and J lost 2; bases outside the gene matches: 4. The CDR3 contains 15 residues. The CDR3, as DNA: TGCGCCAGCAGCCAGGCCGGGACAGCTGGAAACACCATATATTTT. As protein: CASSQAGTAGNTIYF.

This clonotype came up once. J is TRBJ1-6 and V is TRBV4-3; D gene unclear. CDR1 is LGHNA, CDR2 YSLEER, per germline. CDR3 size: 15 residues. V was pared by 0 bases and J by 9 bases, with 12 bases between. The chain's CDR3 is CASSQDEGVGSPLHF. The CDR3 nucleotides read TGCGCCAGCAGCCAAGATGAGGGCGTAGGTTCACCCCTCCACTTT.

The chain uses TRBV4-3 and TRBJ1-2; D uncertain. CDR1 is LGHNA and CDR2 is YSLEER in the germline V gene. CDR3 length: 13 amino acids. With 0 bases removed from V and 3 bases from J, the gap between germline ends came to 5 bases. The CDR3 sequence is CASSQDQDYGYTF. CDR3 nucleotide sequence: TGCGCCAGCAGCCAAGATCAGGACTATGGCTACACCTTC.

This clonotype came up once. The CDR3 sequence: CASSPRGAQAYYEQYF. The CDR3 bases are TGTGCCAGCAGCCCCAGGGGGGCTCAGGCATACTACGAGCAGTACTTC. The V call is TRBV7-9, the J call TRBJ2-7, with D perhaps TRBD1 (7 bases). The CDR3 has 16 residues. V lost 5 bases and J lost 3, with 20 bases in between. CDR1 and CDR2 from the germline V gene are SEHNR and FQNEAQ (reference sequence).

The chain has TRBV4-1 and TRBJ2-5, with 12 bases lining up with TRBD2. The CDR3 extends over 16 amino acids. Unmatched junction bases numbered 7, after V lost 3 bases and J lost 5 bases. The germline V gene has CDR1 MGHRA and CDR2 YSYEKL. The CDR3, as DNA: TGCGCCAGCAGCCATCGACTAGCGGGGGCCGGGGAGACCCAGTACTTC. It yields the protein CASSHRLAGAGETQYF.

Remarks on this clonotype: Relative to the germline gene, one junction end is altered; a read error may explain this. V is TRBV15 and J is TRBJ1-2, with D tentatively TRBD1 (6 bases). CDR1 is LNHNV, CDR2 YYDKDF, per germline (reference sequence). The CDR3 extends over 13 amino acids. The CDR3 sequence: CASSSRGNYGYTF. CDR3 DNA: TGTGCCTCCAGCTCCAGGGGTAACTATGGCTACACCTTC. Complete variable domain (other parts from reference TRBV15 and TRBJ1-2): DAMVIQNPRYQVTQFGKPVTLSCSQTLNHNVMYWYQQKSSQAPKLLFHYYDKDFNNEADTPDNFQSRRPNTSFCFLDIRSPGLGDTAMYLCASSSRGNYGYTFGSGTRLTVV.

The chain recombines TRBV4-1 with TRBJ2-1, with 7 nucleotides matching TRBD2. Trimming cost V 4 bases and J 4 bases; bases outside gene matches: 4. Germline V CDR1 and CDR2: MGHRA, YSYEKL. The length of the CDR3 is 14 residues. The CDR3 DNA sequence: TGCGCCAGCAGCCCCCAGCGGGATTACAATGAGCAGTTCTTC. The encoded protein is CASSPQRDYNEQFF.

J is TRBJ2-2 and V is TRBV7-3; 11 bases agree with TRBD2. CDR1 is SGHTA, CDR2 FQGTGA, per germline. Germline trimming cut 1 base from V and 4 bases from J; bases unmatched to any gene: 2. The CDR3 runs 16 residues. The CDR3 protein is CASSLSLAGGTGELFF. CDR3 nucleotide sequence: TGTGCCAGCAGCTTAAGTCTAGCGGGAGGCACCGGGGAGCTGTTTTTT.

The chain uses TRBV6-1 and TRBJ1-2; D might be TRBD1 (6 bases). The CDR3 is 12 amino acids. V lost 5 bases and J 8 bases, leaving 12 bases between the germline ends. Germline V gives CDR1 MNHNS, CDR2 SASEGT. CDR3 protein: CASSLGGEGYTF. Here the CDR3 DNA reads TGTGCCAGCAGTCTGGGGGGCGAGGGCTACACCTTC.

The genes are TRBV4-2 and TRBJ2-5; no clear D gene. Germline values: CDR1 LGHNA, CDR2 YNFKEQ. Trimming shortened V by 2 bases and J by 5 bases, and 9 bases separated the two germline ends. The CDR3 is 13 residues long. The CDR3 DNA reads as TGTGCCAGCAGCCAATCCCACGGGGAGACCCAGTACTTC. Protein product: CASSQSHGETQYF.

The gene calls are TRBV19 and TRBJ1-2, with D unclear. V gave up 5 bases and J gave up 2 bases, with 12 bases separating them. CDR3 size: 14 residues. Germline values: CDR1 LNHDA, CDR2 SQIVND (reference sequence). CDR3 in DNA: TGTGCCAGTAGTGCTGGCGTGGGGAACTATGGCTACACCTTC. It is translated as CASSAGVGNYGYTF.

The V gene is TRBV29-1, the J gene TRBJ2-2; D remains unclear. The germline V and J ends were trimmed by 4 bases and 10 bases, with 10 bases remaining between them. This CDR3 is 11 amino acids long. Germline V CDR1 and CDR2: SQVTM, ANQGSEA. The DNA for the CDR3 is TGCAGCGTTGTGTTAGGGTTGGAGCTGTTTTTT. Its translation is CSVVLGLELFF.

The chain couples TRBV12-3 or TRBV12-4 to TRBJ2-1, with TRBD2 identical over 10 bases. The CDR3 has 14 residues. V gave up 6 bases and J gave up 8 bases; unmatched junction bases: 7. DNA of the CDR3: TGTGCCAGCAGCGGGCTAGCGGGAGTGGATGAGCAGTTCTTC. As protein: CASSGLAGVDEQFF.

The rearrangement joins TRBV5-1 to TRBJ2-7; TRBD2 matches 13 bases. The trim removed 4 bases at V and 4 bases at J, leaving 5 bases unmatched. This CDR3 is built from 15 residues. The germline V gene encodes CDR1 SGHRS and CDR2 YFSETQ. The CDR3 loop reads CASSPGLAGVYEQYF. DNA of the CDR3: TGCGCCAGCAGCCCAGGACTAGCGGGGGTATACGAGCAGTACTTC.

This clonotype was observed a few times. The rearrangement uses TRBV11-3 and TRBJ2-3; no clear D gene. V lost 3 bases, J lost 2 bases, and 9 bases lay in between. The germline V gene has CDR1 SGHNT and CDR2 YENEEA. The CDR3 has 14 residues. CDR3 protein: CASSFTSNTDTQYF. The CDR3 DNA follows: TGTGCCAGCAGCTTTACCAGCAACACAGATACGCAGTATTTT.

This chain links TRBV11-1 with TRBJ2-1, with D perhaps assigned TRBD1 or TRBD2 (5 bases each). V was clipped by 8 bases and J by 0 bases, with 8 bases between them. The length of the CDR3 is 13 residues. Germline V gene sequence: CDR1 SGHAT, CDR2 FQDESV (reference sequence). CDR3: CASGTGSYNEQFF. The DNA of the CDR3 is TGTGCCAGCGGGACGGGCTCCTACAATGAGCAGTTCTTC.

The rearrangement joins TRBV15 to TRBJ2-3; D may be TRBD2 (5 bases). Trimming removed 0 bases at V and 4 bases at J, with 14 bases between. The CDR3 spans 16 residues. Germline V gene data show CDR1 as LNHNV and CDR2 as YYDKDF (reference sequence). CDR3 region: CATSRDPGVGPDTQYF. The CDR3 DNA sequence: TGTGCCACCAGCAGAGATCCCGGGGTCGGACCAGATACGCAGTATTTT. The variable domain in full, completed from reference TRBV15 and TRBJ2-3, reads DAMVIQNPRYQVTQFGKPVTLSCSQTLNHNVMYWYQQKSSQAPKLLFHYYDKDFNNEADTPDNFQSRRPNTSFCFLDIRSPGLGDTAMYLCATSRDPGVGPDTQYFGPGTRLTVL.

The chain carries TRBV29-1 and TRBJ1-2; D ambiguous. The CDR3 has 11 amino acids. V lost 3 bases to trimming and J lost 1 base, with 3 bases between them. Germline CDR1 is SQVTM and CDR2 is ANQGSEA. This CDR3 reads CSVEFNYGYTF. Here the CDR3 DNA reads TGCAGCGTTGAGTTTAACTATGGCTACACCTTC.

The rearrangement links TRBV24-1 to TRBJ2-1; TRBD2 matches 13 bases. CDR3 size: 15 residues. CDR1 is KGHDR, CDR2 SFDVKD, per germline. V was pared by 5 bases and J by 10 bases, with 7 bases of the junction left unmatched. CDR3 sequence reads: CATSARTSGSEEQFF. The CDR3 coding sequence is TGTGCCACCAGTGCCCGGACTAGCGGGAGTGAGGAGCAGTTCTTC.

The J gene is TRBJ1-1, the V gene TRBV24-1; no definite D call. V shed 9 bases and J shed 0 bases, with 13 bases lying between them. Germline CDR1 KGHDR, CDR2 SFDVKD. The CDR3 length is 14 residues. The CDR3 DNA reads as TGTGCCACCTCCCTATGGTGGTTGAACACTGAAGCTTTCTTT. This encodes CATSLWWLNTEAFF.

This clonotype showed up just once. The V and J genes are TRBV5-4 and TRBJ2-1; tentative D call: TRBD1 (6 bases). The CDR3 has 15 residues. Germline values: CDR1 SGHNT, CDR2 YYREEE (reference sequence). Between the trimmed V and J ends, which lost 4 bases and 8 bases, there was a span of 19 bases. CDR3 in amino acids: CASSPLGADPHEQFF. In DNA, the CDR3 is TGTGCCAGCAGCCCCCTGGGGGCCGACCCCCATGAGCAGTTCTTC.

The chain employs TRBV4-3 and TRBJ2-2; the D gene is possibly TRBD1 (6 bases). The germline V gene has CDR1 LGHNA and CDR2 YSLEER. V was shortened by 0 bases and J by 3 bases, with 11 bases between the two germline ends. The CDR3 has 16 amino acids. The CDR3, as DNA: TGCGCCAGCAGCCAAGAGGGGGCCATATACACCGGGGAGCTGTTTTTT. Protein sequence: CASSQEGAIYTGELFF.

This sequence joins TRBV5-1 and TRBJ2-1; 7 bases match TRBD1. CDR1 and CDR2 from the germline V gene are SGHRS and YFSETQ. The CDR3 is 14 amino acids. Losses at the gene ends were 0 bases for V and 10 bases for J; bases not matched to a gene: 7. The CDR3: CASSLDQGVGEQFF. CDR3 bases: TGCGCCAGCAGCTTGGACCAGGGGGTGGGCGAGCAGTTCTTC. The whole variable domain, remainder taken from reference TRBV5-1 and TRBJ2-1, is KAGVTQTPRYLIKTRGQQVTLSCSPISGHRSVSWYQQTPGQGLQFLFEYFSETQRNKGNFPGRFSGRQFSNSRSEMNVSTLELGDSALYLCASSLDQGVGEQFFGPGTRLTVL.

CDR3 protein: CASSVEAKNIQYF. CDR3 DNA: TGTGCCAGCAGTGTTGAGGCCAAAAACATTCAGTACTTC. This chain joins TRBV2 and TRBJ2-4; D remains ambiguous. Germline V gene lookup returns CDR1 SNHLY and CDR2 FYNNEI. CDR3 length equals 13 residues. V lost 4 bases and J lost 1, with 5 bases in between.

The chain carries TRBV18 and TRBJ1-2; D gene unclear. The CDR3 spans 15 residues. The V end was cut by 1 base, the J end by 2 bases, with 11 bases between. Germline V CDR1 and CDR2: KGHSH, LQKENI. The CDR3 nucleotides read TGTGCCAGCTCACCACGACAACTTGCGAACTATGGCTACACCTTC. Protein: CASSPRQLANYGYTF.